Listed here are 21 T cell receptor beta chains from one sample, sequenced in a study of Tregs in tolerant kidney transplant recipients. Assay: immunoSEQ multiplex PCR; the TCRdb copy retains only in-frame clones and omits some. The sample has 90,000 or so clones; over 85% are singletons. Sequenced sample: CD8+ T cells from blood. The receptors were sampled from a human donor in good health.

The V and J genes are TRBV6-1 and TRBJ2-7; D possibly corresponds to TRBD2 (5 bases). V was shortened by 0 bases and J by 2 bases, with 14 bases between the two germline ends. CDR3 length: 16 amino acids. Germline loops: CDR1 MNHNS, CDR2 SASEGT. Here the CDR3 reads CASSEAGEGFPYEQYF. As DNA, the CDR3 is TGTGCCAGCAGTGAAGCGGGAGAAGGGTTCCCCTACGAGCAGTACTTC.

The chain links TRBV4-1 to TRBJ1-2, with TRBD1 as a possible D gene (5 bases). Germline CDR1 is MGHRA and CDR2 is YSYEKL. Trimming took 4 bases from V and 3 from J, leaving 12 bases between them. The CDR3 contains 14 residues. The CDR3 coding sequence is TGCGCCAGCAGCCCCGTTCCGGGGGACTATGGCTACACCTTC. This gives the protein CASSPVPGDYGYTF.

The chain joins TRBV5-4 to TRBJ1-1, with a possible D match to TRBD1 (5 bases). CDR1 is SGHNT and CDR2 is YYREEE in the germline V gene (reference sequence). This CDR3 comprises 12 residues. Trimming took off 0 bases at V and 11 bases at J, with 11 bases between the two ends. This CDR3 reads CASSLELGVAFF. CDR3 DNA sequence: TGTGCCAGCAGCTTGGAGCTGGGGGTGGCTTTCTTT. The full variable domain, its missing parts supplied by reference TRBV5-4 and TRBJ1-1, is ETGVTQSPTHLIKTRGQQVTLRCSSQSGHNTVSWYQQALGQGPQFIFQYYREEENGRGNFPPRFSGLQFPNYSSELNVNALELDDSALYLCASSLELGVAFFGQGTRLTVV.

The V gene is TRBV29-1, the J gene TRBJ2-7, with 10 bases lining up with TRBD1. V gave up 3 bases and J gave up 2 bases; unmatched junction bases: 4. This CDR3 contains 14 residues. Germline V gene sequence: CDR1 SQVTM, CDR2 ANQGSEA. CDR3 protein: CSVERTGGTYEQYF. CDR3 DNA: TGCAGCGTTGAGCGGACAGGGGGTACCTACGAGCAGTACTTC.

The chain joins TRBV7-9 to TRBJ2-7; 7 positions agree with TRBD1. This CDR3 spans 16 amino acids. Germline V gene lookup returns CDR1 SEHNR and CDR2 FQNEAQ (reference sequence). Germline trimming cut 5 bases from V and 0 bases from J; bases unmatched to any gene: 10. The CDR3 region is CASSQFGTGDSYEQYF. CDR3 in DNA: TGTGCCAGCAGCCAGTTCGGCACAGGGGACTCCTACGAGCAGTACTTC. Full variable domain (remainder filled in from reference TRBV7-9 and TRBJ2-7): DTGVSQNPRHKITKRGQNVTFRCDPISEHNRLYWYRQTLGQGPEFLTYFQNEAQLEKSRLLSDRFSAERPKGSFSTLEIQRTEQGDSAMYLCASSQFGTGDSYEQYFGPGTRLTVT.

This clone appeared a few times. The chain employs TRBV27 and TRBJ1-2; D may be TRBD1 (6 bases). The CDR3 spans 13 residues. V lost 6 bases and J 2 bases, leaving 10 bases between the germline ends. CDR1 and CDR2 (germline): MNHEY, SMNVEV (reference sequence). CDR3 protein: CASRQGPNYGYTF. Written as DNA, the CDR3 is TGTGCCAGCAGACAGGGACCGAACTATGGCTACACCTTC.

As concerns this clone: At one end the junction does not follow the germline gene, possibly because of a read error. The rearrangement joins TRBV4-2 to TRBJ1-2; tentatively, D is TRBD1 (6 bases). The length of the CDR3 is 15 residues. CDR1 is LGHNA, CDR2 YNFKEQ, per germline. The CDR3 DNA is TGTGCCAGCAGCTTATCGGACAGTGCCTTGAGGGAGAATAACTTC. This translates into CASSLSDSALRENNF.

The CDR3 loop reads CASSASGGATGELFF. The CDR3 DNA follows: TGTGCCAGCAGTGCTAGCGGGGGGGCCACCGGGGAGCTGTTTTTT. V is TRBV6-4 and J is TRBJ2-2, with TRBD2 matching over 12 bases. V gave up 4 bases and J gave up 4 bases; unmatched junction bases: 1. The CDR3 is 15 residues long. The germline gives CDR1 MRHNA, CDR2 SNTAGT.

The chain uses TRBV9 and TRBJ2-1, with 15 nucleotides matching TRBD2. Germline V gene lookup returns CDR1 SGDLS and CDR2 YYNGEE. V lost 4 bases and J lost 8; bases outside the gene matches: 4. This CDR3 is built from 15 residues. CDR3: CASSRTSGGVDEQFF. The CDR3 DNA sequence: TGTGCCAGCAGCCGGACTAGCGGGGGGGTCGATGAGCAGTTCTTC.

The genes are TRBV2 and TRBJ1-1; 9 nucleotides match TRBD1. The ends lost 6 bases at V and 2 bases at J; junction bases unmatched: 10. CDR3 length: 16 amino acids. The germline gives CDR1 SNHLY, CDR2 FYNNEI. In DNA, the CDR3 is TGTGCCAGCAGGAATGTAAAGGGACAGGGAAACACTGAAGCTTTCTTT. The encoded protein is CASRNVKGQGNTEAFF.

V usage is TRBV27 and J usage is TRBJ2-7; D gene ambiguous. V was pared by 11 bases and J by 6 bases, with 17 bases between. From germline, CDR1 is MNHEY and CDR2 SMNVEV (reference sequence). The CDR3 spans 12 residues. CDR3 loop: CAVGRVLGEQYF. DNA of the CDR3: TGTGCCGTTGGCCGGGTTCTAGGCGAGCAGTACTTC.

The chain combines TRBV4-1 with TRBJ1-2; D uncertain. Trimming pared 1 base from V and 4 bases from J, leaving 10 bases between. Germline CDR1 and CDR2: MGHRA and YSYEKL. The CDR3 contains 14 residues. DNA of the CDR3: TGCGCCAGCAGCCAAGTGACGATTTCCTATGGCTACACCTTC. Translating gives CASSQVTISYGYTF.

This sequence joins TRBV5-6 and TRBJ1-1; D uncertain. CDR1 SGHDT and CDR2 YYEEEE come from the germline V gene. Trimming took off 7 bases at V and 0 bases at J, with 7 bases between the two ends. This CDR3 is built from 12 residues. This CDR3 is CASSWVNTEAFF. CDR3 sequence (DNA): TGTGCCAGCTCTTGGGTGAACACTGAAGCTTTCTTT.

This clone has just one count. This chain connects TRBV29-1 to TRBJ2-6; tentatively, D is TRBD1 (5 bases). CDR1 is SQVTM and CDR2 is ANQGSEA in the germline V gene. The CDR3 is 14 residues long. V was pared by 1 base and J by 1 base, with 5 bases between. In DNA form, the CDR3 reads TGCAGCGTTGAAGGGACATCTGGGGCCAACGTCCTGACTTTC. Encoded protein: CSVEGTSGANVLTF.

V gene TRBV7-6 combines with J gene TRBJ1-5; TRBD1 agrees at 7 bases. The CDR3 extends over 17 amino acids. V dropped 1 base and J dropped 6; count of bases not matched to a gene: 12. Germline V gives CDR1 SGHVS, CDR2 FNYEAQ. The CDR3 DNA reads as TGTGCCAGCAGCTTAGTCGGAGGGGGCGCAGGGGTTCAGCCCCAGCATTTT. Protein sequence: CASSLVGGGAGVQPQHF.

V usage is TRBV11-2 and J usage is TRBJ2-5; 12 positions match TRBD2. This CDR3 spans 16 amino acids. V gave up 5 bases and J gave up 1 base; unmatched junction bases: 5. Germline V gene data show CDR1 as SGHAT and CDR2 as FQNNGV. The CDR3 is CASSGTSGGSQETQYF. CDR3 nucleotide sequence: TGTGCCAGCAGCGGCACTAGCGGGGGGAGCCAAGAGACCCAGTACTTC.

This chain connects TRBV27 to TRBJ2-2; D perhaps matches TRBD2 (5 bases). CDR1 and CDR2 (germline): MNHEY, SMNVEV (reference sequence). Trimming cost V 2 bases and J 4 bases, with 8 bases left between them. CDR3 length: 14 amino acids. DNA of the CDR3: TGTGCCAGCAGTTTAGCCGGACTCACCGGGGAGCTGTTTTTT. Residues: CASSLAGLTGELFF.

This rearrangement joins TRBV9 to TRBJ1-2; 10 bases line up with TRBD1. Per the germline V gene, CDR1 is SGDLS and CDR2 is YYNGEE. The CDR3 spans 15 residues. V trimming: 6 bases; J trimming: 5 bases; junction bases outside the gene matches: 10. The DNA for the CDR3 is TGTGCCAGCAAGCCCCAGGACAGGGGGATGTATGGCTACACCTTC. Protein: CASKPQDRGMYGYTF.

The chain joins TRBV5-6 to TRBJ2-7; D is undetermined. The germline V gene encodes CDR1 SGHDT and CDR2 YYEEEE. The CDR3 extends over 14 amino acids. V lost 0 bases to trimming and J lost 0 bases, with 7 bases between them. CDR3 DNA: TGTGCCAGCAGCTTGGCGTTGGGCTCCTACGAGCAGTACTTC. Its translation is CASSLALGSYEQYF.

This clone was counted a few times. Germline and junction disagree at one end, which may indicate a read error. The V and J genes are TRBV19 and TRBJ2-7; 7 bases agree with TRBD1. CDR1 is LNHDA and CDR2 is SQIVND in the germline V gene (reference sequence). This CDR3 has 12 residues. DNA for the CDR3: TGTGCCAGTAGTATAGGGGGGACAGCACCGGTCTTC. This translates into CASSIGGTAPVF. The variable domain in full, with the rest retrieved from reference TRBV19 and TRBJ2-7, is DGGITQSPKYLFRKEGQNVTLSCEQNLNHDAMYWYRQDPGQGLRLIYYSQIVNDFQKGDIAEGYSVSREKKESFPLTVTSAQKNPTAFYLCASSIGGTAPVFGPGTRLTVT.

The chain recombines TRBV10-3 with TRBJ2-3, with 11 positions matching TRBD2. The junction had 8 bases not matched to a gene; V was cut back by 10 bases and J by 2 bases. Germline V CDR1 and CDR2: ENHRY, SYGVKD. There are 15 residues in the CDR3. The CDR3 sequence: CATKTSGDNTDTQYF. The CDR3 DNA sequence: TGTGCCACCAAGACTAGCGGGGATAACACAGATACGCAGTATTTT.